A single sample is the source of the 31 T cell receptor beta chains below, sequenced in a study of T cell responses to AZD1222 COVID-19 vaccine (dated by TCRdb to the early 2020s). Library preparation used the immunoSEQ multiplex PCR assay. Not all clones reach the TCRdb copy of this immuneACCESS table, which keeps in-frame sequences only. Checked studies attribute under half of the gap to unresolved V genes and leave the rest unexplained. The sample yields 96,000 or so clones; 90% were counted once. Roughly 25% of the sample comes from the top ten. Taken with the paper, the label for time point translates to: baseline before first vaccination. The sequences come from peripheral blood, collected on day 0 of AZD1222 vaccination. The receptors come from an adult in good health.

The chain is built from TRBV29-1 and TRBJ2-3, with 8 bases aligning to TRBD2. The V gene's germline CDR1 is SQVTM and CDR2 ANQGSEA. V trimming: 2 bases; J trimming: 0 bases; junction bases outside the gene matches: 16. The CDR3 loop spans 19 amino acids. CDR3 protein: CSVERNGRGTKTSTDTQYF. As DNA, the CDR3 is TGCAGCGTTGAAAGGAACGGGAGGGGGACTAAGACTAGCACAGATACGCAGTATTTT.

The chain is built from TRBV27 and TRBJ1-1; no reliable D call. The CDR3 length is 14 residues. Germline V gene lookup returns CDR1 MNHEY and CDR2 SMNVEV (reference sequence). V was cut by 3 bases and J by 4 bases, with 12 bases left in between. Here the CDR3 DNA reads TGTGCCAGCAGTTTCCAAAATGTGGGCACTGAAGCTTTCTTT. Amino acid sequence: CASSFQNVGTEAFF.

The chain links TRBV6-5 to TRBJ2-5, with a tentative D call TRBD2 (6 bases). This CDR3 has 13 residues. The V gene lost 6 bases and the J gene lost 5 bases, with 13 bases spanning the gap. Germline-derived CDR1 and CDR2 are MNHEY and SVGAGI. CDR3 DNA sequence: TGTGCCAGCAGCGGCGGGGTGTGGGAGACCCAGTACTTC. Amino acid sequence: CASSGGVWETQYF.

The CDR3 coding sequence is TGTGCCAGCAGCCCCATGGTCGGGGGCGACACCGGGGAGCTGTTTTTT. Translated, it gives CASSPMVGGDTGELFF. The chain has TRBV7-6 and TRBJ2-2; D possibly uses TRBD1 or TRBD2 (6 bases each). The CDR3 contains 16 residues. V lost 5 bases and J 3 bases, leaving 16 bases between the germline ends. CDR1 SGHVS and CDR2 FNYEAQ come from the germline V gene.

The chain is built from TRBV18 and TRBJ2-7, with TRBD2 matching over 7 bases. Germline CDR1 is KGHSH and CDR2 is LQKENI. J gave up 5 bases and V 8 bases, and 12 bases lay outside the gene matches. The CDR3 contains 14 residues. The CDR3 loop reads CASSTGRESNEQYF. CDR3 nucleotides: TGTGCCAGCAGCACCGGGCGGGAGTCCAACGAGCAGTACTTC.

This chain uses TRBV3-1 (or the pseudogene TRBV3-2) with TRBJ1-2, with a weak D call TRBD1 (6 bases). V lost 4 bases, J lost 4 bases, and 16 bases lay in between. Germline V lookup: CDR1 LGHDT, CDR2 YNNKEL (reference sequence). The CDR3 loop spans 15 amino acids. The CDR3 nucleotides are TGTGCCAGCAGCCCTACCGGGACAACCGGCTATGGCTACACCTTC. Protein: CASSPTGTTGYGYTF.

V is TRBV9 and J is TRBJ1-1; no firm D call. Germline-derived CDR1 and CDR2 are SGDLS and YYNGEE. The CDR3 is 14 residues long. The ends were cut back, 9 bases at V and 3 bases at J, with 18 bases in the middle. The CDR3 coding sequence is TGTGCCACCACTCCAGGTTCCACTGACACTGAAGCTTTCTTT. It translates to CATTPGSTDTEAFF.

This clone was recorded a few times. CDR3 in DNA: TGTGCCAGCAGCCTGGACCCCGGGGAGCTGTTTTTT. This codes for CASSLDPGELFF. V usage is TRBV5-6 and J usage is TRBJ2-2; no reliable D call. The germline V and J ends were trimmed by 4 bases and 6 bases, with 7 bases remaining between them. The CDR3 has 12 amino acids. From germline, CDR1 is SGHDT and CDR2 YYEEEE.

The V gene is TRBV5-4, the J gene TRBJ2-3, with 14 bases lining up with TRBD2. V dropped 3 bases and J dropped 5; count of bases not matched to a gene: 5. Germline V gives CDR1 SGHNT, CDR2 YYREEE (reference sequence). There are 16 residues in the CDR3. The CDR3 is CASSSGLAGAGDTQYF. In DNA, the CDR3 is TGTGCCAGCAGCTCGGGACTAGCGGGAGCGGGAGATACGCAGTATTTT.

This chain connects TRBV28 to TRBJ1-5, with a possible D match to TRBD1 (6 bases). The CDR3 is 17 residues long. Deletions cut 2 bases from V and 6 bases from J, with 20 bases between. Germline V gene lookup returns CDR1 MDHEN and CDR2 SYDVKM. The CDR3 sequence is CASSLPPRRQGSQPQHF. CDR3 bases: TGTGCCAGCAGTTTACCCCCTCGGAGGCAGGGGAGTCAGCCCCAGCATTTT.

The CDR3 DNA sequence: TGTGCCACCACTGCCCCTATGATCAATGAGCAGTTCTTC. Encoded protein: CATTAPMINEQFF. V and J are TRBV24-1 and TRBJ2-1; D not resolved. Trimming removed 8 bases at V and 6 bases at J, with 13 bases between. Germline CDR1 and CDR2: KGHDR and SFDVKD. This CDR3 region has 13 residues.

The chain couples TRBV6-5 to TRBJ1-4; perhaps TRBD1 as D (6 bases). V was clipped by 4 bases and J by 3 bases, with 12 bases between them. The CDR3 is made up of 15 amino acids. The germline CDR1 and CDR2 sequences are MNHEY and SVGAGI. The CDR3 reads CASSSPRTANEKLFF. As DNA, the CDR3 is TGTGCCAGCAGTTCGCCCCGGACAGCTAATGAAAAACTGTTTTTT.

The chain carries TRBV18 and TRBJ1-2, with D unresolved. Germline V gene data show CDR1 as KGHSH and CDR2 as LQKENI. V lost 4 bases to trimming and J lost 6 bases, with 9 bases between them. CDR3 length: 12 amino acids. The CDR3 loop is CASSHGSNGYTF. DNA for the CDR3: TGTGCCAGCTCACATGGGTCCAATGGCTACACCTTC.

The J gene is TRBJ2-6, the V gene TRBV12-5, with D perhaps TRBD2 (6 bases). The CDR3 loop spans 13 amino acids. Germline assignment: CDR1 LGHNT and CDR2 FRNRAP. Trimming removed 9 bases from V and 0 bases from J, with 6 bases in between. In nucleotides, the CDR3 is TGTGCTAGCGGGAGCTCTGGGGCCAACGTCCTGACTTTC. Translated: CASGSSGANVLTF.

V usage is TRBV6-5 and J usage is TRBJ2-3; the D call may be TRBD1 or TRBD2 (6 bases each). Trimming removed 2 bases from V and 8 bases from J, with 14 bases in between. Germline V CDR1 and CDR2: MNHEY, SVGAGI. The CDR3 covers 14 residues. As DNA, the CDR3 is TGTGCCAGCAGTTACAATAAAGGGGGAGGTACGCAGTATTTT. This sequence encodes CASSYNKGGGTQYF.

The chain couples TRBV23-1 to TRBJ2-2; D gene uncertain. TRBV23-1 is placed among ORFs of uncertain function. With 3 bases removed from V and 6 bases from J, the gap between germline ends came to 5 bases. The CDR3 length is 12 residues. The CDR3 nucleotides read TGCGCCAGCAGTCACACCCCCGGGGAGCTGTTTTTT. Encoded protein: CASSHTPGELFF.

The rearrangement uses TRBV6-2 or TRBV6-3 and TRBJ2-7; D not certain. V was pared by 4 bases and J by 3 bases, with 7 bases between. The CDR3 is 12 residues long. Germline CDR1 MNHEY, CDR2 SVGEGT. The CDR3 loop reads CASSFPGYEQYF. As DNA, the CDR3 is TGTGCCAGCAGTTTCCCGGGCTACGAGCAGTACTTC.

The gene calls are TRBV6-2 or TRBV6-3 and TRBJ2-7; D possibly matches TRBD1 or TRBD2 (6 bases each). The germline CDR1 and CDR2 sequences are MNHEY and SVGEGT. The V and J ends lost 4 bases and 3 bases respectively, with 13 bases between them. The CDR3 is 14 residues long. The DNA for the CDR3 is TGTGCCAGCAGTTTTCCCGGGGGCCGCTACGAGCAGTACTTC. Residues: CASSFPGGRYEQYF.

The J gene is TRBJ2-2, the V gene TRBV5-6, with TRBD2 identical over 11 bases. The CDR3 extends over 17 amino acids. Germline V gene data show CDR1 as SGHDT and CDR2 as YYEEEE. V was pared by 0 bases and J by 1 base, with 2 bases of the junction left unmatched. The CDR3 spells CASSLAGLAVNTGELFF. The CDR3 DNA is TGTGCCAGCAGCTTGGCGGGACTAGCGGTGAACACCGGGGAGCTGTTTTTT.

This rearrangement joins TRBV6-2 or TRBV6-3 to TRBJ2-7, with 16 bases lining up with TRBD2. This CDR3 comprises 18 residues. J gave up 0 bases and V 6 bases, and 8 bases lay outside the gene matches. The germline gives CDR1 MNHEY, CDR2 SVGEGT. CDR3 sequence (DNA): TGTGCCAGCAGCCCCGGGACTAGCGGGAGGGCATTCTCCTACGAGCAGTACTTC. This sequence encodes CASSPGTSGRAFSYEQYF.

J is TRBJ1-6 and V is TRBV30; D gene ambiguous. This CDR3 has 13 residues. The germline gives CDR1 GTSNPN, CDR2 SVGIG (reference sequence). V was pared by 2 bases and J by 9 bases, with 11 bases between. CDR3 coding DNA: TGTGCCTGGAGTAGTCAGGAGGGTTCACCCCTCCACTTT. Its protein is CAWSSQEGSPLHF.

The CDR3 DNA reads as TGTGCCAGCAGTTTATCCCCGGCGAACACTGAAGCTTTCTTT. The encoded protein is CASSLSPANTEAFF. The rearrangement links TRBV28 to TRBJ1-1, with D unclear. CDR1 and CDR2 (germline): MDHEN, SYDVKM. V was pared by 1 base and J by 1 base, with 7 bases between. The CDR3 has 14 amino acids.

The chain links TRBV6-5 to TRBJ1-1; 12 positions agree with TRBD1. Germline CDR1 MNHEY, CDR2 SVGAGI. V was pared by 8 bases and J by 2 bases, with 6 bases of the junction left unmatched. The CDR3 has 15 residues. The chain's CDR3 is CASVPGQGANTEAFF. CDR3 bases: TGTGCCAGCGTCCCGGGACAGGGGGCAAACACTGAAGCTTTCTTT.

The CDR3 DNA reads TGTGCCACCAGTGACCCTGGACAGACTAGCACAGATACGCAGTATTTT. It yields the protein CATSDPGQTSTDTQYF. This chain uses TRBV24-1 with TRBJ2-3; tentatively, D is TRBD1 (6 bases). The CDR3 extends over 16 amino acids. The germline gives CDR1 KGHDR, CDR2 SFDVKD. Trimming left V 4 bases short and J 0 bases short, with 13 bases between.

This chain links TRBV6-5 with TRBJ1-2; D uncertain. CDR3 length: 13 residues. Trimming shortened V by 0 bases and J by 3 bases, and 5 bases separated the two germline ends. In germline, CDR1 is MNHEY, CDR2 SVGAGI. The CDR3 DNA is TGTGCCAGCAGTTACTCGACTGACTATGGCTACACCTTC. Protein product: CASSYSTDYGYTF.

The V call is TRBV19, the J call TRBJ1-1; D remains ambiguous. Germline CDR1 is LNHDA and CDR2 is SQIVND (reference sequence). CDR3 length: 14 residues. Deletions cut 5 bases from V and 4 bases from J, with 14 bases between. The CDR3 loop reads CASSPSALGTEAFF. The CDR3 DNA reads as TGTGCCAGTAGTCCCTCGGCCCTGGGCACTGAAGCTTTCTTT. Together with reference TRBV19 and TRBJ1-1, the CDR3 gives the full variable domain: DGGITQSPKYLFRKEGQNVTLSCEQNLNHDAMYWYRQDPGQGLRLIYYSQIVNDFQKGDIAEGYSVSREKKESFPLTVTSAQKNPTAFYLCASSPSALGTEAFFGQGTRLTVV.

The J gene is TRBJ1-1, the V gene TRBV27; tentative D call: TRBD1 (6 bases). The CDR3 totals 15 residues. The V end lost 3 bases, the J end lost 0 bases, and 11 bases lay between the germline ends. Germline V gene sequence: CDR1 MNHEY, CDR2 SMNVEV (reference sequence). The CDR3 loop reads CASSLDRVLNTEAFF. The CDR3 nucleotides read TGTGCCAGCAGTTTGGACAGAGTGCTGAACACTGAAGCTTTCTTT.

This clone has only one observation. The genes are TRBV24-1 and TRBJ1-2; D might be TRBD1 (5 bases). The CDR3 contains 14 residues. The ends were cut back, 7 bases at V and 4 bases at J, with 15 bases in the middle. Germline V gives CDR1 KGHDR, CDR2 SFDVKD. As DNA, the CDR3 is TGTGCCACCAGCCAGCGGGGCGCTGGCTATGGCTACACCTTC. The encoded protein is CATSQRGAGYGYTF.

This clone came up once. This chain uses TRBV6-2 or TRBV6-3 with TRBJ1-5; TRBD1 is a possible D gene (5 bases). Trimming left V 4 bases short and J 1 base short, with 8 bases between. The CDR3 covers 14 residues. Germline V lookup: CDR1 MNHEY, CDR2 SVGEGT. For the CDR3, the DNA is TGTGCCAGCAGTTCCGGGGCCAGCAATCAGCCCCAGCATTTT. Translation: CASSSGASNQPQHF.

This chain joins TRBV18 and TRBJ2-1; maybe TRBD2 (5 bases). The CDR3 loop spans 15 amino acids. Trimming removed 6 bases at V and 7 bases at J, with 19 bases between. From germline, CDR1 is KGHSH and CDR2 LQKENI. The CDR3 loop is CASSPPSTRRNEQFF. CDR3 coding DNA: TGTGCCAGCTCCCCCCCCTCTACGAGGAGGAATGAGCAGTTCTTC.

The chain employs TRBV27 and TRBJ1-1; D perhaps matches TRBD1 (5 bases). Germline-derived CDR1 and CDR2 are MNHEY and SMNVEV (reference sequence). V gave up 0 bases and J gave up 1 base, with 9 bases separating them. This CDR3 comprises 15 residues. The CDR3 bases are TGTGCCAGCAGTTTATCGGCAGGGAAGAACACTGAAGCTTTCTTT. Amino acid sequence: CASSLSAGKNTEAFF.